This T cell receptor beta chain was identified during a study of blood T cell repertoires in COVID-19. In germline, CDR1 is SQVTM, CDR2 ANQGSEA. V dropped 4 bases and J dropped 1; count of bases not matched to a gene: 9. The CDR3 extends over 18 amino acids. Measured with immunoSEQ multiplex PCR; TCRdb has only the in-frame clones, and not every one. The sample includes 70,000 to 95,000 clones, around 88% of them seen just once. The clonotype comes from a woman in her 70s with acute or convalescent COVID-19. The genes are TRBV29-1 and TRBJ2-3, with 15 bases fitting TRBD2. The sequencing sample was made of peripheral blood. CDR3 in DNA: TGCAGCGTTGGCGGACTAGCGGGAGGGTATGGGGGCACAGATACGCAGTATTTT. Translation gives CSVGGLAGGYGGTDTQYF.